Here is one T cell receptor beta chain with its context. The antigen is not known. These data are taken from a study of shared clonotypes between healthy human individuals. Study details: The cohort had two women and three men, ages 18 to 49.

General study results and limits: Sampling involved blood alone; tissue repertoires likely differ.

Clones were sequenced by immunoSEQ multiplex PCR, and TCRdb holds only the in-frame ones, with some missing. The table records fewer than 350,000 clones, over 75% of them present only once. V lost 1 base, J lost 4 bases, and 9 bases lay in between. Germline loops: CDR1 LNHDA, CDR2 SQIVND (reference sequence). CDR3 size: 14 residues. This chain links TRBV19 with TRBJ2-3; D ambiguous. The specimen sequenced was memory CD8+ T cells sorted from blood. Subset here: CD45RO+ cells pooled with CCR7-negative TemRA cells. The source of this sequence is a man between 18 and 29 years old in good health. Here the CDR3 reads CASSIVRSPDTQYF. The CDR3 DNA reads as TGTGCCAGTAGTATAGTCAGGTCCCCAGATACGCAGTATTTT.